These T cell receptor beta chains were read from a single sample in a study of blood T cell repertoires in COVID-19. Produced via immunoSEQ multiplex PCR; TCRdb's table is partial and in-frame only. Of more than 200,000 clones detected, over 70% appear once; the ten largest clones hold roughly 8.2%. The sequenced sample was peripheral blood. Every receptor here comes from a woman aged 45-59 years with acute or convalescent COVID-19. Both conserved end residues are part of each CDR3. Fields, in order: V gene, D gene, clone size, J gene, CDR3 DNA, CDR3 protein. D genes are given only for firm matches. Expanded clones are given a class, and other clones once, few, many or no size at all.

TRBV7-2	.	few	TRBJ2-7	TGTGCCAGCAGCTGGGGAGGGGGTGAGCAGTACTTC	CASSWGGGEQYF
TRBV2	.	.	TRBJ2-1	TGTGCCAGCAGTGAGGAGCTAAACAATGAGCAGTTCTTC	CASSEELNNEQFF
TRBV6-5	.	.	TRBJ2-7	TGTGCCAGCAGTTATGGCGCGGGCAGGGGAGACGAGCAGTACTTC	CASSYGAGRGDEQYF
TRBV19	.	.	TRBJ1-4	TGTGCCAGTAGTATAGATCCCTCGGAGGAAAAACTGTTTTTT	CASSIDPSEEKLFF
TRBV28	.	.	TRBJ1-4	TGTGCCACAAGGGAGCTCGGTAATGAAAAACTGTTTTTT	CATRELGNEKLFF
TRBV2	.	.	TRBJ2-7	TGTGCCAGCAGTGTTTGGAGGACTACCTACGAGCAGTACTTC	CASSVWRTTYEQYF
TRBV28	.	.	TRBJ2-4	TGTGCCAGCAGTTTAGAAGCGAGTACCAAAAACATTCAGTACTTC	CASSLEASTKNIQYF
TRBV11-1	.	.	TRBJ2-3	TGTGCCAGCAGCGTTGACCCGGGGGGCACAGATACGCAGTATTTT	CASSVDPGGTDTQYF
TRBV19	.	few	TRBJ2-3	TGTGCCAGTACCAACCGACAGCGAAGCACAGATACGCAGTATTTT	CASTNRQRSTDTQYF
TRBV3-1/TRBV3-2	.	.	TRBJ1-1	TGTGCCAGCAGCTTCCTACAGGGCATGAACACTGAAGCTTTCTTT	CASSFLQGMNTEAFF
TRBV27	.	.	TRBJ1-1	TGTGCCAGCAGTTTGGGACAGAACACTGAAGCTTTCTTT	CASSLGQNTEAFF
TRBV5-1	.	.	TRBJ1-5	TGCGCCAGCAGCAGACAGGATCTGAAGTGGCAGCCCCAGCATTTT	CASSRQDLKWQPQHF
TRBV2	.	.	TRBJ2-1	TGTGCCAGCCCTGGTAGATACAATGAGCAGTTCTTC	CASPGRYNEQFF
TRBV11-2	.	.	TRBJ2-7	TGTGCCAGCAGCTTACCTCGCAGTCCCCACGAGCAGTACTTC	CASSLPRSPHEQYF
TRBV7-8	.	few	TRBJ1-5	TGTGCCAGCAGCTCCGGGACATTTTCCAGCAATCAGCCCCAGCATTTT	CASSSGTFSSNQPQHF
TRBV25-1	TRBD1	.	TRBJ1-2	TGTGCCAGCTCTCTCAGTGGACGGGACAGGGGCTATGGCTACACCTTC	CASSLSGRDRGYGYTF
TRBV10-3	TRBD2	.	TRBJ2-1	TGTGCCATCAGTGAGGGAACTAGCGGGTCCTCTGAGCAGTTCTTC	CAISEGTSGSSEQFF
TRBV24-1	TRBD1	many	TRBJ1-5	TGTGCCACCAGTGAGACAGGGGAATCTCAGCCCCAGCATTTT	CATSETGESQPQHF
TRBV5-6	TRBD2	.	TRBJ2-5	TGTGCCAGCAGCTTGATGGGACTAGCGGGGGCCGAAGAGACCCAGTACTTC	CASSLMGLAGAEETQYF
TRBV9	.	once	TRBJ1-2	TGTGCCAGCAGCCCCCACATCTACACCTTC	CASSPHIYTF
TRBV30	.	.	TRBJ1-1	TGTGCCTGGACTAAACAGTTCGGGGTCACTGAAGCTTTCTTT	CAWTKQFGVTEAFF
TRBV24-1	.	.	TRBJ2-1	TGTGCCACCAGTGATTCAAGAGGTTCCTACAATGAGCAGTTCTTC	CATSDSRGSYNEQFF
TRBV28	TRBD2	.	TRBJ2-7	TGTGCCAGCATCCCAGCGGGAGGGGCCTACGAGCAGTACTTC	CASIPAGGAYEQYF
TRBV11-2	.	.	TRBJ2-4	TGTGCCAGCAGCTTAGATGCTCGAACTATAGCCAAAAACATTCAGTACTTC	CASSLDARTIAKNIQYF
TRBV19	TRBD1	.	TRBJ1-4	TGTGCCAGTATTGGGACAGGGGGCGCGTCGGAAAAACTGTTTTTT	CASIGTGGASEKLFF
TRBV12-3/TRBV12-4	TRBD1	.	TRBJ1-2	TGTGCCAGCAGTTCACAGGGGAACTATGGCTACACCTTC	CASSSQGNYGYTF
TRBV28	TRBD2	.	TRBJ2-7	TGTGCCAGCAGTTTCGTGACTAGCGGGAGTGAGCAGTACTTC	CASSFVTSGSEQYF
TRBV29-1	.	.	TRBJ1-3	TGCAGCGTTGAAACAGGAAGCTCTGGAAACACCATATATTTT	CSVETGSSGNTIYF
TRBV5-4	.	.	TRBJ2-2	TGTGCCCAACCCGTCCGGGTGAGCACCGGGGAGCTGTTTTTT	CAQPVRVSTGELFF
TRBV7-3	.	.	TRBJ2-3	TGTGCCAGCAGCCCTCGCGTGGGCCTCCCGGATACGCAGTATTTT	CASSPRVGLPDTQYF
TRBV6-4	TRBD2	.	TRBJ2-2	TGTGCCAGCAGTCCGGGACTAGCGGGAGGTCGGACCGGGGAGCTGTTTTTT	CASSPGLAGGRTGELFF
TRBV2	TRBD2	.	TRBJ2-1	TGTGCCAGCAGCTGGACTAGCGGGAACAATGAGCAGTTCTTC	CASSWTSGNNEQFF
TRBV30	TRBD2	once	TRBJ2-1	TGTGCCTGGAGTGGACTTGGGGGACTAGCGGGAGAATACAATGAGCAGTTCTTC	CAWSGLGGLAGEYNEQFF
TRBV5-4	.	.	TRBJ2-7	TGTGCCAGCAGCTTCTACGGGTTTAGTATCGAGCAGTACTTC	CASSFYGFSIEQYF
TRBV6-5	TRBD1	.	TRBJ2-2	TGTGCCAGCAGCCGAGGACAGGGTGGTACCGGGGAGCTGTTTTTT	CASSRGQGGTGELFF
TRBV6-2/TRBV6-3	TRBD2	.	TRBJ2-7	TGTGCCAGCAGACCTAGCGGGAGGGATCCCCACGAGCAGTACTTC	CASRPSGRDPHEQYF
TRBV6-4	TRBD2	once	TRBJ2-3	TGTGCCAGCAGTGATGGGACTAGCGGGACAGATACGCAGTATTTT	CASSDGTSGTDTQYF
TRBV14	TRBD1	.	TRBJ2-1	TGTGCCAGCAGCCAAGGGGACAGCTACAATGAGCAGTTCTTC	CASSQGDSYNEQFF
TRBV5-4	TRBD1	.	TRBJ2-5	TGTGCCAGCAGCTTGATGACAGGGGAAGAGACCCAGTACTTC	CASSLMTGEETQYF
TRBV6-5	.	.	TRBJ1-2	TGTGCCAGCAGGCCCGGTGGGGGAGGGGGCTACACCTTC	CASRPGGGGGYTF
TRBV19	.	.	TRBJ2-1	TGTGCCAGTAGTACCTTCGGGACACATTACAATGAGCAGTTCTTC	CASSTFGTHYNEQFF
TRBV7-9	TRBD1	.	TRBJ2-2	TGTGCCAGCAGCCAGCACGGACAGGGGCCCGGGGAGCTGTTTTTT	CASSQHGQGPGELFF
TRBV19	TRBD2	.	TRBJ2-5	TGTGCCAGTAGCCGTCTCTTGACTAGCGGGAGTGAGACCCAGTACTTC	CASSRLLTSGSETQYF
TRBV14	TRBD1	few	TRBJ1-2	TGTGCCAGCAGCCAAGACCTTGGTGGACAGGTAAGAAGAGTTGGCTACACCTTC	CASSQDLGGQVRRVGYTF
TRBV9	TRBD2	.	TRBJ2-1	TGTGCCAGCAGCGCTTTTGGGACTAATAGCTACAATGAGCAGTTCTTC	CASSAFGTNSYNEQFF
TRBV29-1	.	.	TRBJ2-7	TGCAGCGTTGGGGCCGGCTACGAGCAGTACTTC	CSVGAGYEQYF
TRBV18	TRBD1	.	TRBJ1-1	TGTGCCAGCTCACCGAGACAGGGGAACACTGAAGCTTTCTTT	CASSPRQGNTEAFF
TRBV4-1	TRBD2	few	TRBJ2-2	TGCGCCAGCAGCCCGACCGGGACTAGCGGTGGCGGGGAGCTGTTTTTT	CASSPTGTSGGGELFF
TRBV10-2	.	.	TRBJ1-1	TGCGCCAGCACCAGAGGAGGCGCTGAAGCTTTCTTT	CASTRGGAEAFF
TRBV5-6	TRBD2	.	TRBJ2-3	TGTGCCAGCAGCTACGGACTAGCGGGGAGCACAGATACGCAGTATTTT	CASSYGLAGSTDTQYF
TRBV19	.	.	TRBJ1-6	TGTGCCAGTAGTATTCTCGGCAGGAACCTTCGAGATAATTCACCCCTCCACTTT	CASSILGRNLRDNSPLHF
TRBV29-1	TRBD1	once	TRBJ1-1	TGCAGCGTTGAAGGACGGACAGGGAGAACTGAAGCTTTCTTT	CSVEGRTGRTEAFF
TRBV2	TRBD2	.	TRBJ2-3	TGTGCCAGCAGGCAGACTAGCGGGGGGACGAACACAGATACGCAGTATTTT	CASRQTSGGTNTDTQYF